This TCR beta chain was captured in a study of shared clonotypes between healthy human individuals. Study findings and constraints: In a few donors, 4.5% to 5.5% of naive CD4 clonotypes appeared in common.

Clones were sequenced by immunoSEQ multiplex PCR, and TCRdb holds only the in-frame ones, with some missing. The repertoire has some 2.3 million clones, over 90% of them found once; the top ten carry 0.35% to 0.45%. The V end lost 6 bases, the J end lost 0 bases, and 10 bases lay between the germline ends. Germline V gene sequence: CDR1 MGHDK, CDR2 SYGVNS. This CDR3 has 14 residues. About this clone: The antigen remains undetermined.

Sequenced material: naive CD4+ T cells from PBMCs. The subset: CD45RA+ positively selected. This chain joins TRBV25-1 and TRBJ2-3; a weak D match, TRBD2 (5 bases). This receptor was identified in a man younger than 35 in good health. Some clones in this sample may be carry-over from other donors' samples. DNA for the CDR3: TGTGCCAGCAGAGCCGGACTTAGCACAGATACGCAGTATTTT. Encoded protein: CASRAGLSTDTQYF.